One and the same sample provided the 26 T cell receptor beta chains below, sequenced in a study of OX40 agonist ivuxolimab in advanced cancers. Repertoires were generated with immunoSEQ multiplex PCR, while TCRdb's copy carries only in-frame clones and drops some. The table includes fewer than 85,000 clones, around 87% detected once. The sequencing here drew on CD4+ or CD8+ T cells sorted from blood, taken in a trial of the OX40 agonist ivuxolimab. These TCRs come from an adult with an advanced solid tumor such as melanoma, head and neck, liver or kidney cancer.

The chain joins TRBV29-1 to TRBJ2-7; 9 bases are a match to TRBD1. CDR1 and CDR2 from the germline V gene are SQVTM and ANQGSEA. The CDR3 length is 12 residues. The ends lost 4 bases at V and 4 bases at J; junction bases unmatched: 2. The CDR3 loop reads CSVGQGVYEQYF. CDR3 DNA sequence: TGCAGCGTTGGACAGGGGGTATACGAGCAGTACTTC.

This clone was found once. V and J are TRBV7-2 and TRBJ2-2; 9 nucleotides match TRBD2. The CDR3 is 15 residues long. CDR1 is SGHTA and CDR2 is FQGNSA in the germline V gene. V dropped 2 bases and J dropped 6; count of bases not matched to a gene: 4. CDR3 in DNA: TGTGCCAGCAGCTTAAAGGCGGGAGGGCCCGGGGAGCTGTTTTTT. Protein: CASSLKAGGPGELFF.

The table lists this clone with a few counts. The chain couples TRBV10-3 to TRBJ2-1; D is perhaps TRBD1 or TRBD2 (5 bases each). Germline V gives CDR1 ENHRY, CDR2 SYGVKD. Between the trimmed V and J ends, which lost 3 bases and 9 bases, there was a span of 21 bases. CDR3 size: 16 residues. The CDR3 spells CAISDIIAARGIEQFF. The CDR3, as DNA: TGTGCCATCAGTGACATCATAGCAGCTCGGGGCATTGAGCAGTTCTTC.

The chain links TRBV9 to TRBJ2-7, with unresolved D. The V gene's germline CDR1 is SGDLS and CDR2 YYNGEE. The V gene lost 4 bases and the J gene lost 3 bases, with 5 bases spanning the gap. The CDR3 loop spans 11 amino acids. CDR3 coding DNA: TGTGCCAGCAGCTCCGGCTACGAGCAGTACTTC. The encoded protein is CASSSGYEQYF.

The gene calls are TRBV14 and TRBJ2-5, with D tentatively TRBD1 (6 bases). Trimming removed 0 bases at V and 9 bases at J, with 11 bases between. The CDR3 runs 13 residues. Germline assignment: CDR1 SGHDN and CDR2 FVKESK. CDR3 in DNA: TGTGCCAGCAGCCAAGAATTCAGGGGTGCCCAGTACTTC. Its protein is CASSQEFRGAQYF.

This clone was observed a single time. The chain joins TRBV19 to TRBJ1-1; the D is unclear. The V gene lost 3 bases and the J gene lost 3 bases, with 11 bases spanning the gap. The CDR3 is 14 residues long. CDR1 is LNHDA, CDR2 SQIVND, per germline (reference sequence). CDR3 bases: TGTGCCAGTAGTATTTCAGTGGGTGACACTGAAGCTTTCTTT. Encoded protein: CASSISVGDTEAFF.

The rearrangement uses TRBV9 and TRBJ1-6, with D hard to call. The V and J ends lost 1 base and 11 bases respectively, with 16 bases between them. This CDR3 is built from 15 residues. Germline V lookup: CDR1 SGDLS, CDR2 YYNGEE. The CDR3 protein is CASSVKAIPEAPLHF. CDR3 DNA sequence: TGTGCCAGCAGCGTAAAGGCAATCCCCGAGGCACCCCTCCACTTT.

The chain couples TRBV29-1 to TRBJ2-7; D gene uncertain. The V and J ends lost 4 bases and 4 bases respectively, with 11 bases between them. The germline gives CDR1 SQVTM, CDR2 ANQGSEA. This CDR3 has 12 residues. The CDR3 DNA is TGCAGCGTTGCGGGTACGGCTTACGAGCAGTACTTC. Encoded protein: CSVAGTAYEQYF.

This clone appeared a few times. The chain combines TRBV29-1 with TRBJ2-3; D remains unclear. The CDR3 contains 14 residues. CDR1 is SQVTM and CDR2 is ANQGSEA in the germline V gene. The CDR3 bases are TGCATGGGCTATGTTGGGCTCAGCACAGATACGCAGTATTTT. It translates to CMGYVGLSTDTQYF.

The CDR3, as DNA: TGTGCCAGCAGCTTGGAGGGGCGAGGCTACACCTTC. Its translation: CASSLEGRGYTF. The rearrangement joins TRBV5-4 to TRBJ1-2; a possible D gene is TRBD1 (5 bases). The germline gives CDR1 SGHNT, CDR2 YYREEE (reference sequence). The CDR3 runs 12 residues. The V and J ends lost 0 bases and 8 bases respectively, with 8 bases between them.

DNA of the CDR3: TGCAGCGTTGAGAAAGGGAATGAGCAGTTCTTC. It translates to CSVEKGNEQFF. The chain links TRBV29-1 to TRBJ2-1; no clear D gene. CDR1 is SQVTM and CDR2 is ANQGSEA in the germline V gene. Trimming removed 3 bases at V and 7 bases at J, with 7 bases between. There are 11 residues in the CDR3.

Note on this clone: Compared with germline, one end of the junction differs, possibly owing to a read error. V gene TRBV5-1 combines with J gene TRBJ2-1, with TRBD1 matching 8 bases. Germline values: CDR1 SGHRS, CDR2 YFSETQ. The CDR3 is made up of 16 amino acids. Written as DNA, the CDR3 is TGCGCCAGCAGCTTGTCTAGGGGACAGGCCTACGATGAGCAGTTCTTC. Amino acid sequence: CASSLSRGQAYDEQFF.

This clone rates as medium-sized. The chain uses TRBV4-3 and TRBJ2-1; possible D gene TRBD1, 5 bases. The germline V and J ends were trimmed by 5 bases and 0 bases, with 11 bases remaining between them. CDR1 is LGHNA and CDR2 is YSLEER in the germline V gene. The CDR3 covers 15 residues. The CDR3 sequence is CASSKGYTSYNEQFF. Written as DNA, the CDR3 is TGCGCCAGCAGCAAGGGGTATACCTCCTACAATGAGCAGTTCTTC.

This sequence joins TRBV21-1 and TRBJ2-7; the table's D call of TRBD2 was not tested on the DNA. TRBV21-1 is a known pseudogene. The CDR3 has 11 amino acids. The CDR3 nucleotides are TGTGCCAGCACTACGAACTACGAGCAGTACTTC. As protein: CASTTNYEQYF.

Here the CDR3 reads CASSRGRVSGANVLTF. CDR3 sequence (DNA): TGTGCCAGTAGCAGGGGACGGGTCTCTGGGGCCAACGTCCTGACTTTC. The chain uses TRBV19 and TRBJ2-6; maybe TRBD1 (6 bases). The CDR3 contains 16 residues. Germline values: CDR1 LNHDA, CDR2 SQIVND (reference sequence). Trimming stripped 6 bases from V and 0 bases from J, with 12 bases between.

The genes are TRBV15 and TRBJ2-5, with TRBD1 matching over 10 bases. V dropped 0 bases and J dropped 4; count of bases not matched to a gene: 2. Per the germline V gene, CDR1 is LNHNV and CDR2 is YYDKDF (reference sequence). The CDR3 extends over 15 amino acids. CDR3 sequence reads: CATSRDWDRGETQYF. The CDR3 DNA reads as TGTGCCACCAGCAGAGATTGGGACAGGGGAGAGACCCAGTACTTC.

J is TRBJ2-5 and V is TRBV7-2, with 11 bases that match TRBD2. The germline V gene encodes CDR1 SGHTA and CDR2 FQGNSA. This CDR3 contains 17 residues. V shed 2 bases and J 5 bases; nucleotides not matched to a gene: 10. CDR3 loop: CASSLLAGGVVRETQYF. The CDR3 DNA reads TGTGCCAGCAGCTTATTAGCGGGAGGGGTTGTCCGGGAGACCCAGTACTTC. The whole variable domain, filled in from reference TRBV7-2 and TRBJ2-5, reads GAGVSQSPSNKVTEKGKDVELRCDPISGHTALYWYRQSLGQGLEFLIYFQGNSAPDKSGLPSDRFSAERTGGSVSTLTIQRTQQEDSAVYLCASSLLAGGVVRETQYFGPGTRLLVL.

V usage is TRBV7-8 and J usage is TRBJ2-1; a weak D match, TRBD2 (5 bases). The length of the CDR3 is 12 residues. CDR1 SGHVS and CDR2 FQNEAQ come from the germline V gene. V gave up 5 bases and J gave up 8 bases, with 10 bases separating them. The CDR3 sequence is CASSQTSHEQFF. CDR3 DNA sequence: TGTGCCAGCAGCCAAACTAGTCATGAGCAGTTCTTC.

This sequence joins TRBV5-1 and TRBJ1-2, with D perhaps TRBD1 (6 bases). Germline V gives CDR1 SGHRS, CDR2 YFSETQ. The CDR3 is made up of 14 amino acids. The V end was cut by 5 bases, the J end by 0 bases, with 11 bases between. CDR3 amino acids: CASSRQGPNYGYTF. CDR3 bases: TGCGCCAGCAGTCGGCAGGGGCCTAACTATGGCTACACCTTC.

The rearrangement joins TRBV5-4 to TRBJ2-7; tentatively, D is TRBD1 (6 bases). The V gene lost 0 bases and the J gene lost 6 bases, with 13 bases spanning the gap. CDR1 and CDR2 from the germline V gene are SGHNT and YYREEE (reference sequence). The CDR3 sequence is 14 residues long. This CDR3 is CASSLGQGKVEQYF. CDR3 sequence (DNA): TGTGCCAGCAGCTTGGGCCAGGGGAAGGTCGAGCAGTACTTC.

This sequence joins TRBV25-1 and TRBJ1-5; D unresolved. The V gene lost 0 bases and the J gene lost 10 bases, with 10 bases spanning the gap. CDR1 is MGHDK and CDR2 is SYGVNS in the germline V gene. This CDR3 spans 13 amino acids. The CDR3 region is CASSEYGQPPQHF. Written as DNA, the CDR3 is TGTGCCAGCAGTGAATATGGTCAGCCTCCCCAGCATTTT.

The CDR3 loop reads CSVAGQRSYNEQFF. CDR3 nucleotide sequence: TGCAGCGTTGCGGGACAGAGGTCCTACAATGAGCAGTTCTTC. The rearrangement links TRBV29-1 to TRBJ2-1; 7 bases are a match to TRBD1. This CDR3 spans 14 amino acids. V lost 4 bases to trimming and J lost 1 base; unmatched junction nucleotides: 4. The germline CDR1 and CDR2 sequences are SQVTM and ANQGSEA.

J is TRBJ2-2 and V is TRBV30; D call uncertain. In germline, CDR1 is GTSNPN, CDR2 SVGIG (reference sequence). The ends were cut back, 2 bases at V and 5 bases at J, with 15 bases in the middle. The CDR3 covers 15 residues. CDR3 loop: CAWSLGVRRTGELFF. The DNA for the CDR3 is TGTGCCTGGAGTCTCGGCGTCCGAAGGACCGGGGAGCTGTTTTTT.

The V and J genes are TRBV10-1 and TRBJ2-1, with a tentative D call TRBD2 (5 bases). Deletions cut 6 bases from V and 6 bases from J, with 12 bases between. In germline, CDR1 is WNHNN, CDR2 SYGVQD (reference sequence). CDR3 length: 13 amino acids. The CDR3 nucleotides read TGCGCCAGCAGGGAAGGACTCTCCAATGAGCAGTTCTTC. Its translation: CASREGLSNEQFF.

The CDR3 region has the DNA TGTGCCAGCAGCCGTAACACGGGTGGGTCTGGAAACACCATATATTTT. Its protein product is CASSRNTGGSGNTIYF. The chain carries TRBV7-8 and TRBJ1-3; D call uncertain. Per the germline V gene, CDR1 is SGHVS and CDR2 is FQNEAQ. The CDR3 runs to 16 residues. The V end lost 5 bases, the J end lost 1 base, and 15 bases lay between the germline ends.

Here the CDR3 DNA reads TGCGCCAGCAGCACTGGGCTATTTGAAGGGGAAGCTTTCTTT. Translated, it gives CASSTGLFEGEAFF. V is TRBV5-1 and J is TRBJ1-1; D call uncertain. The CDR3 spans 14 residues. CDR1 SGHRS and CDR2 YFSETQ come from the germline V gene. Trimming stripped 4 bases from V and 8 bases from J, with 18 bases between.